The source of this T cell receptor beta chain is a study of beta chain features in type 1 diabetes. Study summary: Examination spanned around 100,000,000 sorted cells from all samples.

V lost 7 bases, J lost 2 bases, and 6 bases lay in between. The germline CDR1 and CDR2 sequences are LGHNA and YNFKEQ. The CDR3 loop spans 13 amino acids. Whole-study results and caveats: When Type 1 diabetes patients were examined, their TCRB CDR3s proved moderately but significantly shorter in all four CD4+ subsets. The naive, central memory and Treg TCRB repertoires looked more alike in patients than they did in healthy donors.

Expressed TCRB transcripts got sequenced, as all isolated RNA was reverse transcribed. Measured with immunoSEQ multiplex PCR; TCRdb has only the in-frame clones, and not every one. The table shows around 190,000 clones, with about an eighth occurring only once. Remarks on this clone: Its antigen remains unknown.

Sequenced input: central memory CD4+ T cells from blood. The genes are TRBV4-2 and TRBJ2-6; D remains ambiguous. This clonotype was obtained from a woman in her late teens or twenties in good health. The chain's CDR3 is CASTLPGANVLTF. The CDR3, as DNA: TGTGCCAGCACCCTTCCTGGGGCCAACGTCCTGACTTTC.